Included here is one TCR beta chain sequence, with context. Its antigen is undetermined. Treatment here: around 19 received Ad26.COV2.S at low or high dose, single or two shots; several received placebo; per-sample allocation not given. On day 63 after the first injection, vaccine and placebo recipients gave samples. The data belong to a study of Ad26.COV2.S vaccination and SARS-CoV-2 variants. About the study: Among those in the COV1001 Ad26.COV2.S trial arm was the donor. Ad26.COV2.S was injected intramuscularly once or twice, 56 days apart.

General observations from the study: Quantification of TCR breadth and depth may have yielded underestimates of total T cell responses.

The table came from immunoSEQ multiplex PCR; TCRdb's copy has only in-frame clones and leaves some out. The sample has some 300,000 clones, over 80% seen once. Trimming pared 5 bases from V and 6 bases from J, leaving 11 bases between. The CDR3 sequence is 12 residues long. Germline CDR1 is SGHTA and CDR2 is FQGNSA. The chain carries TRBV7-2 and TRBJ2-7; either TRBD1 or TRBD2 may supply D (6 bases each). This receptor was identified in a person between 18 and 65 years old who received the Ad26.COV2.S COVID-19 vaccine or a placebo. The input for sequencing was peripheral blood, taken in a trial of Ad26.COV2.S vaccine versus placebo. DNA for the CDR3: TGTGCCAGCAGCCCCGGGGGCGTCGAGCAGTACTTC. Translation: CASSPGGVEQYF.